These 25 T cell receptor beta chains originate from one sample sequenced in a study of beta chain features in type 1 diabetes. Broader study findings: Shortening of TCRB CDR3s, moderate but significant, appeared in all four CD4+ subsets of Type 1 diabetes patients.

Sequencing targeted expressed TCRB transcripts, as all isolated RNA had been reverse transcribed. Assay used: immunoSEQ multiplex PCR; TCRdb lists only in-frame clones, some missing. The table shows approximately 130,000 clones, with roughly a sixth occurring only once. For these receptors, no antigen is known. The source material was central memory CD4+ T cells from blood. Receptors originate from a young man with type 1 diabetes.

This clone was found a few times. The chain uses TRBV9 and TRBJ2-7; no definite D call. Trimming removed 2 bases at V and 7 bases at J, with 16 bases between. From germline, CDR1 is SGDLS and CDR2 YYNGEE. The CDR3 contains 14 residues. The CDR3 nucleotides read TGTGCCAGCAGCGTGGGGTCCTTGATGGGGGAGCAGTACTTC. Translating gives CASSVGSLMGEQYF.

The genes are TRBV5-1 and TRBJ2-7, with D possibly TRBD1 on 6 matching bases. V was cut by 0 bases and J by 0 bases, with 13 bases left in between. This CDR3 spans 16 amino acids. Per the germline V gene, CDR1 is SGHRS and CDR2 is YFSETQ. CDR3 residues: CASSLGTADSSYEQYF. In DNA, the CDR3 is TGCGCCAGCAGCTTGGGGACAGCCGATTCCTCCTACGAGCAGTACTTC.

The V and J genes are TRBV7-9 and TRBJ2-7; D is undetermined. The germline CDR1 and CDR2 sequences are SEHNR and FQNEAQ (reference sequence). V lost 3 bases and J 3 bases, leaving 18 bases between the germline ends. This CDR3 region has 16 residues. The CDR3 bases are TGTGCCAGCAGCTTGCAAGACCTTACAAAGGGCTACGAGCAGTACTTC. It codes for CASSLQDLTKGYEQYF.

The table lists this clone with many counts. This sequence joins TRBV28 and TRBJ1-2, with TRBD1 matching 7 bases. Trimming took 5 bases from V and 2 from J; bases not matched to a gene: 8. CDR3 length: 15 residues. Germline CDR1 reads MDHEN; CDR2 reads SYDVKM. The CDR3 bases are TGTGCCAGCAGTCGTGCCGGGACAGTGAACTATGGCTACACCTTC. As protein: CASSRAGTVNYGYTF.

This clone showed up just a few times. V usage is TRBV28 and J usage is TRBJ1-2; unclear D gene. Germline V gives CDR1 MDHEN, CDR2 SYDVKM. The V end lost 6 bases, the J end lost 4 bases, and 15 bases lay between the germline ends. CDR3 length: 14 residues. The CDR3 sequence: CASRVQDTGYGYTF. For the CDR3, the DNA is TGTGCCAGCAGGGTGCAAGATACTGGCTATGGCTACACCTTC.

This clone was seen more than once but under ten times. The chain combines TRBV4-2 with TRBJ1-6; D is perhaps TRBD1 (5 bases). V was cut by 2 bases and J by 0 bases, with 11 bases left in between. Germline CDR1 LGHNA, CDR2 YNFKEQ. The CDR3 contains 17 residues. The CDR3 DNA reads TGTGCCAGCAGCCAAATTCCACAGGCCTCCTATAATTCACCCCTCCACTTT. Protein sequence: CASSQIPQASYNSPLHF.

This clone has a handful of counts. The V gene is TRBV7-9, the J gene TRBJ2-5; D is unresolved. The CDR3 sequence is 14 residues long. Per the germline V gene, CDR1 is SEHNR and CDR2 is FQNEAQ (reference sequence). Deletions cut 6 bases from V and 1 base from J, with 12 bases between. This CDR3 is CASSLQGLQETQYF. The CDR3 DNA sequence: TGTGCCAGCAGTCTTCAAGGCCTCCAAGAGACCCAGTACTTC.

The V call is TRBV30, the J call TRBJ1-1, with 7 bases matching TRBD1. V lost 3 bases to trimming and J lost 5 bases; unmatched junction nucleotides: 6. Germline values: CDR1 GTSNPN, CDR2 SVGIG (reference sequence). There are 13 residues in the CDR3. CDR3 DNA sequence: TGTGCCTGGAGAGGGACAGCCAGGACTGAAGCTTTCTTT. It is translated as CAWRGTARTEAFF.

In its sample, this clone was seen many times. The CDR3, as DNA: TGTGCCAGCAGCCATGGACCGACTTATGGCTACACCTTC. Translating gives CASSHGPTYGYTF. The chain links TRBV14 to TRBJ1-2; no definite D call. Trimming took off 3 bases at V and 5 bases at J, with 10 bases between the two ends. Germline V gene lookup returns CDR1 SGHDN and CDR2 FVKESK. This CDR3 region has 13 residues.

The V call is TRBV30, the J call TRBJ1-1; tentative D call: TRBD1 (5 bases). Germline CDR1 is GTSNPN and CDR2 is SVGIG (reference sequence). The ends were cut back, 2 bases at V and 11 bases at J, with 12 bases in the middle. This CDR3 is built from 11 residues. CDR3 DNA: TGTGCCTGGAGTTGGGGCGGGGATGCTTTCTTT. Its translation: CAWSWGGDAFF.

This clone was recorded at least ten times. The V call is TRBV28, the J call TRBJ2-7, with TRBD1 matching 9 bases. CDR1 is MDHEN, CDR2 SYDVKM, per germline. Trimming removed 9 bases from V and 7 bases from J; junction bases left unmatched: 13. This CDR3 has 14 amino acids. CDR3 nucleotides: TGTGCCAGTCAACTCCCCGGACAGGGGCTGGAGCAGTACTTC. It codes for CASQLPGQGLEQYF.

This clone showed up just a few times. V usage is TRBV6-5 and J usage is TRBJ1-1; D gene ambiguous. The CDR3 length is 13 residues. The germline gives CDR1 MNHEY, CDR2 SVGAGI. Deletions cut 4 bases from V and 4 bases from J, with 10 bases between. DNA for the CDR3: TGTGCCAGCAGTTTAAGGGTTGGCACTGAAGCTTTCTTT. Translating gives CASSLRVGTEAFF.

The V and J genes are TRBV7-2 and TRBJ2-5; possibly TRBD1 for D (5 bases). The CDR3 loop spans 17 amino acids. CDR1 is SGHTA and CDR2 is FQGNSA in the germline V gene. V was shortened by 2 bases and J by 0 bases, with 16 bases between the two germline ends. The CDR3 nucleotides are TGTGCCAGCAGCTTAAGGAAGGACAACCCGTACCAAGAGACCCAGTACTTC. It specifies CASSLRKDNPYQETQYF.

Only a few counts were recorded for this clone. The chain couples TRBV29-1 to TRBJ1-1; 7 nucleotides match TRBD1. Trimming at V came to 8 bases and at J to 14 bases, leaving 17 bases not matched to a gene. This CDR3 spans 12 amino acids. Germline lookup yields CDR1 SQVTM and CDR2 ANQGSEA. CDR3 residues: CSPYSVGDSPFF. The CDR3 DNA reads as TGCAGCCCTTACTCAGTAGGGGACAGTCCCTTCTTT.

This clone was observed a handful of times. The rearrangement uses TRBV7-2 and TRBJ2-1; D might be TRBD2 (5 bases). The CDR3 is 13 residues long. Trimming removed 1 base from V and 9 bases from J, with 10 bases in between. The germline CDR1 and CDR2 sequences are SGHTA and FQGNSA. The CDR3 loop is CASSLEGLREQFF. The CDR3 DNA reads TGTGCCAGCAGCTTAGAAGGACTTCGTGAGCAGTTCTTC. Variable domain in full (rest from reference TRBV7-2 and TRBJ2-1): GAGVSQSPSNKVTEKGKDVELRCDPISGHTALYWYRQSLGQGLEFLIYFQGNSAPDKSGLPSDRFSAERTGGSVSTLTIQRTQQEDSAVYLCASSLEGLREQFFGPGTRLTVL.

The genes are TRBV4-2 and TRBJ1-4, with a tentative D call TRBD1 (5 bases). V was shortened by 4 bases and J by 3 bases, with 15 bases between the two germline ends. This CDR3 is built from 16 residues. Germline-derived CDR1 and CDR2 are LGHNA and YNFKEQ. CDR3 sequence: CASSLNAGSANEKLFF. CDR3 bases: TGTGCCAGCAGCCTAAACGCAGGGTCGGCTAATGAAAAACTGTTTTTT.

The chain has TRBV28 and TRBJ2-1, with no clear D. From germline, CDR1 is MDHEN and CDR2 SYDVKM. V shed 5 bases and J shed 4 bases, with 3 bases lying between them. There are 11 residues in the CDR3. The CDR3 is CASSPYNEQFF. The CDR3 coding sequence is TGTGCCAGCAGTCCGTACAATGAGCAGTTCTTC.

This clone appeared a few times. The CDR3 region is CASSLATGLSIDQYF. DNA for the CDR3: TGTGCCAGCAGCTTGGCGACAGGGCTCTCAATCGACCAGTACTTC. V usage is TRBV5-5 and J usage is TRBJ2-5, with 7 bases fitting TRBD1. The CDR3 is made up of 15 amino acids. CDR1 and CDR2 (germline): SGHKS, YYEKEE (reference sequence). The V segment lost 0 bases and the J segment 10 bases; nucleotides outside the gene matches: 12.

Only a few counts were recorded for this clone. This chain links TRBV5-1 with TRBJ2-3; 8 bases agree with TRBD1. CDR1 is SGHRS and CDR2 is YFSETQ in the germline V gene. The CDR3 extends over 15 amino acids. With 4 bases clipped from V and 4 bases from J, the junction kept 8 bases outside the gene matches. CDR3 region: CASSDDRGGADTQYF. CDR3 nucleotides: TGCGCCAGCAGCGACGACAGGGGCGGCGCAGATACGCAGTATTTT.

The sample holds a few counts of this clone. The chain is built from TRBV28 and TRBJ2-7; D might be TRBD1 (5 bases). The V gene lost 0 bases and the J gene lost 12 bases, with 9 bases spanning the gap. This CDR3 region has 11 residues. In germline, CDR1 is MDHEN, CDR2 SYDVKM. The CDR3 DNA is TGTGCCAGCAGTTTATGGTCAGGGATGTACTTC. This sequence encodes CASSLWSGMYF.

This clone appeared a few times. The rearrangement joins TRBV7-2 to TRBJ1-2; no clear D. The V gene lost 1 base and the J gene lost 8 bases, with 5 bases spanning the gap. The germline V gene has CDR1 SGHTA and CDR2 FQGNSA. CDR3 length: 11 amino acids. Here the CDR3 reads CASSLDQGYTF. The CDR3 nucleotides read TGTGCCAGCAGCTTAGATCAGGGCTACACCTTC.

Only a few counts were recorded for this clone. The chain uses TRBV18 and TRBJ1-2; D uncertain. The CDR3 has 15 residues. Germline CDR1 KGHSH, CDR2 LQKENI. Trimming removed 3 bases from V and 6 bases from J, with 17 bases in between. Here the CDR3 DNA reads TGTGCCAGCTCACCGCGGAACACGGGGATTAATGGCTACACCTTC. This codes for CASSPRNTGINGYTF. The variable domain in full, with the rest retrieved from reference TRBV18 and TRBJ1-2, is NAGVMQNPRHLVRRRGQEARLRCSPMKGHSHVYWYRQLPEEGLKFMVYLQKENIIDESGMPKERFSAEFPKEGPSILRIQQVVRGDSAAYFCASSPRNTGINGYTFGSGTRLTVV.

In this sample, this clone turned up a few times. The chain has TRBV7-2 and TRBJ2-3; D unresolved. V lost 1 base and J lost 2, with 13 bases in between. The germline CDR1 and CDR2 sequences are SGHTA and FQGNSA. This CDR3 is 16 amino acids long. As DNA, the CDR3 is TGTGCCAGCAGCTTAGACGGGCGAGCCGACACAGATACGCAGTATTTT. Protein product: CASSLDGRADTDTQYF.

The chain couples TRBV9 to TRBJ2-2; D call uncertain. Germline CDR1 SGDLS, CDR2 YYNGEE. This CDR3 comprises 16 residues. The V end was cut by 2 bases, the J end by 4 bases, with 15 bases between. The CDR3 here is CASSVGHHRSTGELFF. DNA for the CDR3: TGTGCCAGCAGCGTTGGGCACCATCGGTCCACCGGGGAGCTGTTTTTT.

This chain uses TRBV6-1 with TRBJ2-5, with 7 nucleotides matching TRBD2. The CDR3 length is 15 residues. V trimming: 7 bases; J trimming: 2 bases; junction bases outside the gene matches: 10. Germline-derived CDR1 and CDR2 are MNHNS and SASEGT. CDR3 protein: CASNFNSGPQETQYF. The CDR3, as DNA: TGTGCCAGCAATTTTAATAGCGGGCCTCAAGAGACCCAGTACTTC.